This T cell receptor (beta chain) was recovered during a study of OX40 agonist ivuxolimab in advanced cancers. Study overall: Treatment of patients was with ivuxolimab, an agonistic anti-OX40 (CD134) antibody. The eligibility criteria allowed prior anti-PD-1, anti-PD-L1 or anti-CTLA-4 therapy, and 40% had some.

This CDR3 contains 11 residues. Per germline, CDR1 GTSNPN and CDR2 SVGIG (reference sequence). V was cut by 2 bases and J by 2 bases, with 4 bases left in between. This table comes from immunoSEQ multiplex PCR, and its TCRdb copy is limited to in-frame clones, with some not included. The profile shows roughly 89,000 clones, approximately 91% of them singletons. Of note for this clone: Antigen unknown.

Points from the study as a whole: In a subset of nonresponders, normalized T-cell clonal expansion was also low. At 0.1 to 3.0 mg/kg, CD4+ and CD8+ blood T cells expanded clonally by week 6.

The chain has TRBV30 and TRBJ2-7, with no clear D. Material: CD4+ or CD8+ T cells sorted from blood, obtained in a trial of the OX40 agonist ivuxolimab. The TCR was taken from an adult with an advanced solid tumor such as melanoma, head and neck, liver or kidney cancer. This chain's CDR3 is CAWSSPYEQYF. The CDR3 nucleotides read TGTGCCTGGAGTTCCCCCTACGAGCAGTACTTC.